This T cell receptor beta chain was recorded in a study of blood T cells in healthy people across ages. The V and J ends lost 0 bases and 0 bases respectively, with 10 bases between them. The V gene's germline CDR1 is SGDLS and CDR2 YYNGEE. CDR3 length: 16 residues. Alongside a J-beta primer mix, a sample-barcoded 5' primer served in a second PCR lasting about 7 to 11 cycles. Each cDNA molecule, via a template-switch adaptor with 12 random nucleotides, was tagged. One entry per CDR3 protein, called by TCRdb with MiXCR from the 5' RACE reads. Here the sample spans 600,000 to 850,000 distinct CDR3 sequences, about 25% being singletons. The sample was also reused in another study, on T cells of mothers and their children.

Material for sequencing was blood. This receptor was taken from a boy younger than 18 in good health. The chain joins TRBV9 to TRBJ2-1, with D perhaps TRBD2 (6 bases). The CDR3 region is CASSVEVADSYNEQFF. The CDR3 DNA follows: TGTGCCAGCAGCGTAGAGGTAGCGGACTCCTACAATGAGCAGTTCTTC.